This T cell receptor (beta chain) was obtained from a study of T cells in Graves' hyperthyroidism and ophthalmopathy. General study results and limits: For ophthalmopathy, model prediction preceded onset by a median around six months. A model of 13 V-J pairs discriminated ophthalmopathy from stable hyperthyroidism.

Absent ophthalmopathy progression within 18 months defined stable Graves' hyperthyroidism. Patients were excluded for uncontrolled infection, other autoimmune disease, pregnancy or lactation. Amplification targeted TCR beta CDR3 regions from RNA transcripts. TCR CDR3 regions were first amplified by RT-PCR with HTBI primers. TCRdb reprocessed the multiplex PCR reads via MiXCR and lists one record per CDR3 protein. The sample holds almost 600,000 distinct CDR3 sequences, around 46% seen once. This clonotype was observed at least ten times. What it binds is unknown. The sequencing sample was made of peripheral blood or thyroid tissue (not recorded which). This TCR derives from a woman under 30 with Graves' hyperthyroidism.

Here the CDR3 reads CASSADRVGDEQYF. CDR3 in DNA: TGTGCCAGCAGCGCCGACAGGGTAGGGGACGAGCAGTACTTC. The gene calls are TRBV9 and TRBJ2-7, with TRBD1 identical over 7 bases. The germline gives CDR1 SGDLS, CDR2 YYNGEE. J was trimmed by 5 bases and V by 3 bases; bases with no gene match: 8. This CDR3 contains 14 residues.